Sequencing of this T cell receptor (beta chain) was carried out in a study of CD8 T cell repertoires and HIV-1 epitope variants. At the level of the study: Twenty-five autologous and known Gag and Nef epitope variant peptides each stimulated T cells separately. Tested: three Gag epitope families, Nef HW9 and YT9.

Clones were read by immunoSEQ multiplex PCR, and TCRdb kept only the in-frame ones, dropping some. The table has several thousand clones, 50% to 80% seen once; the top ten hold approximately 40%. The CDR3 runs 12 residues. From germline, CDR1 is SGHTA and CDR2 FQGNSA. With 2 bases removed from V and 6 bases from J, the gap between germline ends came to 8 bases. This clone was picked up a small number of times. What it binds is not known. The rearrangement uses TRBV7-2 and TRBJ2-7, with D tentatively TRBD2 (6 bases). What was sequenced was cultured CD8+ T cells derived from PBMCs. The source of this sequence is a male donor with HIV. CDR3 in amino acids: CASSLRAGEQYF. CDR3 DNA: TGTGCCAGCAGCTTACGAGCGGGCGAGCAGTACTTC.